What follows are 23 T cell receptor beta chains derived from one specimen sequenced in a study of blood T cell repertoires in COVID-19. TCRdb keeps only in-frame clones here, not all; method: immunoSEQ multiplex PCR. The repertoire consists of over 120,000 clones, with more than 75% occurring once and the leading ten covering around 40%. Sequenced material: peripheral blood. The origin of the receptors is a man aged 45-65 years who had recovered from COVID-19.

The V gene is TRBV6-5, the J gene TRBJ2-4; 9 bases match TRBD1. This CDR3 has 15 amino acids. Germline-derived CDR1 and CDR2 are MNHEY and SVGAGI. J lost 4 bases, V lost 6 bases, and 7 bases had no gene match. This CDR3 is CASSGLGTGKNIQYF. CDR3 nucleotides: TGTGCCAGCAGCGGCCTTGGGACAGGGAAAAACATTCAGTACTTC.

Details on this clone: This is likely an artifact of a read error, given a far larger clone one base away. This chain connects TRBV27 to TRBJ2-7; 9 bases agree with TRBD1. The V and J ends lost 5 bases and 1 base, in that order; junction bases with no gene match: 3. Germline values: CDR1 MNHEY, CDR2 SMNVEV (reference sequence). CDR3 length: 14 residues. CDR3 DNA sequence: TGTGCCAGCAGTCACGGGACAGGGTCCTACGAGCAGTACTTC. Translated: CASSHGTGSYEQYF.

The gene calls are TRBV7-8 and TRBJ1-5; 10 bases agree with TRBD1. This CDR3 region has 15 residues. The germline CDR1 and CDR2 sequences are SGHVS and FQNEAQ. The trim removed 1 base at V and 8 bases at J, leaving 5 bases unmatched. The DNA of the CDR3 is TGTGCCAGCAGCTTAGGAAGACAGGGGGCTAAGCCCCAGCATTTT. Protein product: CASSLGRQGAKPQHF.

The chain recombines TRBV7-9 with TRBJ2-3; 13 bases fit TRBD2. With 5 bases clipped from V and 2 bases from J, the junction kept 10 bases outside the gene matches. From germline, CDR1 is SEHNR and CDR2 FQNEAQ (reference sequence). The CDR3 consists of 18 residues. The CDR3, as DNA: TGTGCCAGCAGCACGAGACCTACTAGCGGGGGGGCCACAGATACGCAGTATTTT. It specifies CASSTRPTSGGATDTQYF.

This clone appeared a single time. The V call is TRBV2, the J call TRBJ2-7, with a weak D call TRBD1 (6 bases). The V gene lost 6 bases and the J gene lost 0 bases, with 12 bases spanning the gap. The CDR3 has 14 amino acids. The germline CDR1 and CDR2 sequences are SNHLY and FYNNEI. CDR3 bases: TGTGCCAGCAGCATAGACAGGAACTCCTACGAGCAGTACTTC. Encoded protein: CASSIDRNSYEQYF.

The V call is TRBV7-9, the J call TRBJ1-2; D remains unclear. This CDR3 is 13 amino acids long. Germline CDR1 is SEHNR and CDR2 is FQNEAQ (reference sequence). The V gene lost 1 base and the J gene lost 4 bases, with 7 bases spanning the gap. The CDR3 reads CASSLGRGYGYTF. CDR3 sequence (DNA): TGTGCCAGCAGCTTAGGGAGAGGCTATGGCTACACCTTC.

The J gene is TRBJ1-1, the V gene TRBV2; a possible D gene is TRBD1 (5 bases). Germline-derived CDR1 and CDR2 are SNHLY and FYNNEI. The germline V and J ends were trimmed by 6 bases and 5 bases, with 13 bases remaining between them. The length of the CDR3 is 13 residues. Written as DNA, the CDR3 is TGTGCCAGCAGCAGGGAGGGTGGGACTGAAGCTTTCTTT. This codes for CASSREGGTEAFF.

The rearrangement links TRBV29-1 to TRBJ1-1; D remains unclear. The V and J ends lost 6 bases and 1 base respectively, with 12 bases between them. The CDR3 contains 13 residues. CDR1 is SQVTM, CDR2 ANQGSEA, per germline. This CDR3 is CSVKQIRNTEAFF. The CDR3 DNA follows: TGCAGCGTAAAACAGATACGGAACACTGAAGCTTTCTTT.

The sample holds one count of this clone. This sequence joins TRBV5-1 and TRBJ2-7; the D gene is possibly TRBD2 (5 bases). CDR1 SGHRS and CDR2 YFSETQ come from the germline V gene. V was trimmed by 0 bases and J by 7 bases, leaving 11 bases between them. CDR3 length equals 13 residues. This chain's CDR3 is CASSLDPGVEQYF. In nucleotides, the CDR3 is TGCGCCAGCAGCTTGGATCCCGGGGTGGAGCAGTACTTC.

J is TRBJ2-7 and V is TRBV7-8, with a possible D match to TRBD1 (6 bases). This CDR3 is built from 15 residues. V was cut by 3 bases and J by 0 bases, with 12 bases left in between. Per germline, CDR1 SGHVS and CDR2 FQNEAQ. The CDR3 loop reads CASSFDRLSSYEQYF. As DNA, the CDR3 is TGTGCCAGCAGCTTCGACAGGCTAAGCTCCTACGAGCAGTACTTC.

V is TRBV5-4 and J is TRBJ2-1, with 9 positions matching TRBD1. The CDR3 runs 15 residues. The junction had 9 bases not matched to a gene; V was cut back by 5 bases and J by 6 bases. Germline values: CDR1 SGHNT, CDR2 YYREEE (reference sequence). CDR3 nucleotides: TGTGCCAGCAGTTCGGGACAGGGAATTTTCAATGAGCAGTTCTTC. It yields the protein CASSSGQGIFNEQFF. The complete variable domain, with remaining parts taken from reference TRBV5-4 and TRBJ2-1, reads ETGVTQSPTHLIKTRGQQVTLRCSSQSGHNTVSWYQQALGQGPQFIFQYYREEENGRGNFPPRFSGLQFPNYSSELNVNALELDDSALYLCASSSGQGIFNEQFFGPGTRLTVL.

The CDR3 DNA reads as TGTGCGAGCCGGGACAGGGCTAGCACAGATACGCAGTATTTT. Translating it yields CASRDRASTDTQYF. This chain uses TRBV2 with TRBJ2-3, with 9 bases identical to TRBD1. The germline V gene encodes CDR1 SNHLY and CDR2 FYNNEI. CDR3 size: 14 residues. Full variable domain (missing parts from reference TRBV2 and TRBJ2-3): EPEVTQTPSHQVTQMGQEVILRCVPISNHLYFYWYRQILGQKVEFLVSFYNNEISEKSEIFDDQFSVERPDGSNFTLKIRSTKLEDSAMYFCASRDRASTDTQYFGPGTRLTVL.

The gene calls are TRBV18 and TRBJ2-3; 10 bases agree with TRBD2. Germline CDR1 reads KGHSH; CDR2 reads LQKENI. The CDR3 is 18 residues long. V lost 3 bases and J lost 0; bases outside the gene matches: 9. CDR3 coding DNA: TGTGCCAGCTCACCGATAGCACCTAGCGGGGGTAGCACAGATACGCAGTATTTT. It specifies CASSPIAPSGGSTDTQYF.

This clone was detected only once. V gene TRBV5-1 combines with J gene TRBJ1-2, with no clear D. Trimming took off 0 bases at V and 7 bases at J, with 7 bases between the two ends. Germline-derived CDR1 and CDR2 are SGHRS and YFSETQ. This CDR3 comprises 12 residues. The DNA of the CDR3 is TGCGCCAGCAGCTTGGTCCCCGGTGGCTACACCTTC. Its protein is CASSLVPGGYTF. Full variable domain (missing parts from reference TRBV5-1 and TRBJ1-2): KAGVTQTPRYLIKTRGQQVTLSCSPISGHRSVSWYQQTPGQGLQFLFEYFSETQRNKGNFPGRFSGRQFSNSRSEMNVSTLELGDSALYLCASSLVPGGYTFGSGTRLTVV.

The rearrangement joins TRBV18 to TRBJ2-3, with 7 bases aligning to TRBD1. CDR3 size: 15 residues. The J segment lost 0 bases and the V segment lost 1 base, leaving 1 base of the junction unmatched. Germline V gene sequence: CDR1 KGHSH, CDR2 LQKENI. CDR3 bases: TGTGCCAGCTCACCACGGACAGGCAGCACAGATACGCAGTATTTT. This codes for CASSPRTGSTDTQYF.

The V and J genes are TRBV23-1 and TRBJ1-6; D unresolved. TRBV23-1 is an ORF; its function is uncertain. The length of the CDR3 is 19 residues. V lost 6 bases to trimming and J lost 0 bases, with 21 bases between them. CDR3 coding DNA: TGCGCCAGCAGACCACCCACATCGGGAGGAAGCTCCTATAATTCACCCCTCCACTTT. It yields the protein CASRPPTSGGSSYNSPLHF.

The chain has TRBV24-1 and TRBJ2-3; D is perhaps TRBD2 (7 bases). The CDR3 totals 15 residues. In germline, CDR1 is KGHDR, CDR2 SFDVKD. The V and J ends lost 4 bases and 3 bases respectively, with 13 bases between them. The CDR3 nucleotides read TGTGCCACCAGTGAAGCGGGACACACGACAGATACGCAGTATTTT. It codes for CATSEAGHTTDTQYF.

V and J are TRBV12-5 and TRBJ2-5; TRBD2 aligns across 9 bases. This CDR3 spans 15 amino acids. Germline CDR1 LGHNT, CDR2 FRNRAP. V shed 7 bases and J 5 bases; nucleotides not matched to a gene: 11. The CDR3 DNA follows: TGTGCTAGTGCCCCTGGCGCGGGGGGGCGGGAGACCCAGTACTTC. Amino acid sequence: CASAPGAGGRETQYF.

This clone showed up just once. V is TRBV27 and J is TRBJ2-7; 7 nucleotides align to TRBD2. The V gene's germline CDR1 is MNHEY and CDR2 SMNVEV (reference sequence). This CDR3 has 15 residues. Losses at the gene ends were 5 bases for V and 2 bases for J; bases not matched to a gene: 9. DNA for the CDR3: TGTGCCAGCAGTACAAGTACCGGGACTACCTACGAGCAGTACTTC. This sequence encodes CASSTSTGTTYEQYF.

The table lists this clone with a few counts. Other nucleotide sequences from this sample produce the same CDR3. The chain is built from TRBV6-5 and TRBJ2-1, with 12 bases that match TRBD2. V shed 5 bases and J 3 bases; nucleotides not matched to a gene: 2. CDR1 and CDR2 (germline): MNHEY, SVGAGI. This CDR3 region has 15 residues. The CDR3 nucleotides are TGTGCCAGCAGTAAGACTAGCGGGGGCTACAATGAGCAGTTCTTC. This codes for CASSKTSGGYNEQFF.

This sequence joins TRBV6-5 and TRBJ1-5, with TRBD1 identical over 9 bases. From germline, CDR1 is MNHEY and CDR2 SVGAGI. The CDR3 covers 14 residues. V dropped 6 bases and J dropped 6; count of bases not matched to a gene: 6. The CDR3: CASSPGQGSQPQHF. The CDR3 DNA reads as TGTGCCAGCAGCCCCGGACAGGGGAGTCAGCCCCAGCATTTT.

The chain links TRBV7-6 to TRBJ2-1; 9 bases match TRBD2. The CDR3 has 15 amino acids. The germline V gene has CDR1 SGHVS and CDR2 FNYEAQ. V dropped 6 bases and J dropped 2; count of bases not matched to a gene: 5. CDR3 DNA: TGTGCCAGCAGTTCCGGGACTAGCACCTACAATGAGCAGTTCTTC. Its translation is CASSSGTSTYNEQFF.

The chain recombines TRBV11-2 with TRBJ1-2; TRBD1 matches at 8 bases. V shed 5 bases, J shed 8 bases, and the junction held 7 bases outside the gene matches. Germline loops: CDR1 SGHAT, CDR2 FQNNGV. This CDR3 comprises 13 residues. CDR3 in amino acids: CASSLDRDEGYTF. CDR3 sequence (DNA): TGTGCCAGCAGCCTGGACAGGGACGAGGGCTACACCTTC.